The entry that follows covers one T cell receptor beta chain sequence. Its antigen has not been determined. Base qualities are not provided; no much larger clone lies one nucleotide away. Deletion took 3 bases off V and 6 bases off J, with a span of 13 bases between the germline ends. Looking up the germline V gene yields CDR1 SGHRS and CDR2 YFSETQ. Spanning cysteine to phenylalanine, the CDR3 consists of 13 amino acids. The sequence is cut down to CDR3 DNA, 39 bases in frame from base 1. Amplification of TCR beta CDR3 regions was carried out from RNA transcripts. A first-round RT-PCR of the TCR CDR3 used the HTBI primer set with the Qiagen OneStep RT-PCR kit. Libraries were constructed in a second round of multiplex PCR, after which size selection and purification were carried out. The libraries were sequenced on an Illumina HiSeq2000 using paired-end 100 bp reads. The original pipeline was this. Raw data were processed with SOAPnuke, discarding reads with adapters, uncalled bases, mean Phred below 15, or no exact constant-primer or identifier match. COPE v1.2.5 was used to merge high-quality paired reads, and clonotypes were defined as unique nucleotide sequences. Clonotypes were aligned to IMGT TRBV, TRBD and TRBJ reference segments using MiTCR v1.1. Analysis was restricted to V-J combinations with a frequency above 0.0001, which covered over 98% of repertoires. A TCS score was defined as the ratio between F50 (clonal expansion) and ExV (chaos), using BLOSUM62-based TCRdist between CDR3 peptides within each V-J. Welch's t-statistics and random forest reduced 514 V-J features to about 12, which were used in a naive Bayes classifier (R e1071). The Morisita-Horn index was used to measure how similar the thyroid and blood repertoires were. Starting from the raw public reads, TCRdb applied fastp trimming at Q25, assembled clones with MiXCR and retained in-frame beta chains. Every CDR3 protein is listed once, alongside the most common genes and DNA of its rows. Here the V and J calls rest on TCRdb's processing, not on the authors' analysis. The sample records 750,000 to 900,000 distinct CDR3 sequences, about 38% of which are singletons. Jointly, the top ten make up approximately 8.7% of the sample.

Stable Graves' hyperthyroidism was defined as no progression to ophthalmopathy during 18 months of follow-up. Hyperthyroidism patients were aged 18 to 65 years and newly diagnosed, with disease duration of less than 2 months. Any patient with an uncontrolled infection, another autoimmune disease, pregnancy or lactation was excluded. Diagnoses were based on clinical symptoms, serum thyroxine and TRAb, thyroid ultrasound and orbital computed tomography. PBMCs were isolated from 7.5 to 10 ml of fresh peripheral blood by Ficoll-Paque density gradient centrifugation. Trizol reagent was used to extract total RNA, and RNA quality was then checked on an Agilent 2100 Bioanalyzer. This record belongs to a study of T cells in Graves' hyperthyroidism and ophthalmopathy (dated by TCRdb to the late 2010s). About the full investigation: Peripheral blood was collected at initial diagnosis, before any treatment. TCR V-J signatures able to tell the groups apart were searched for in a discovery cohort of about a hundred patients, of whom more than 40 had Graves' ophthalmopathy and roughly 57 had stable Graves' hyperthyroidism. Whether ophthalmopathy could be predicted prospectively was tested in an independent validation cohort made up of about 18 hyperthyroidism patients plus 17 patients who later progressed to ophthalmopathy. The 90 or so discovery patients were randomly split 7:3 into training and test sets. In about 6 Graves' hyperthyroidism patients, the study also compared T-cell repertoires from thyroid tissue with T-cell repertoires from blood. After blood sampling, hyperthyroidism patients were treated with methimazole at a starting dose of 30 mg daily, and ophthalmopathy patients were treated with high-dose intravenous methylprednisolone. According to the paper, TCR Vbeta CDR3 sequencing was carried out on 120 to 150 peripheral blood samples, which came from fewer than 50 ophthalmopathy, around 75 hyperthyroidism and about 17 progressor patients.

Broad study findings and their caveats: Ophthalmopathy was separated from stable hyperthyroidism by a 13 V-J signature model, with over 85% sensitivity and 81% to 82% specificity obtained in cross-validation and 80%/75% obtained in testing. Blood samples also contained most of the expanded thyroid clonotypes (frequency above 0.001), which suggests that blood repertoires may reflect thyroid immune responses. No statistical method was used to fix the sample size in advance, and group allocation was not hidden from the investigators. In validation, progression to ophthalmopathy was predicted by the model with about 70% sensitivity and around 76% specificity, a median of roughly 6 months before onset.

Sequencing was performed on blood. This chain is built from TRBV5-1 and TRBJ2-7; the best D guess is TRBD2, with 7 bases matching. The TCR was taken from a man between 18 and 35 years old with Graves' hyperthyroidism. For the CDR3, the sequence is CASSWGGQIEQYF. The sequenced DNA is TGCGCCAGCAGCTGGGGGGGACAAATCGAGCAGTACTTC.